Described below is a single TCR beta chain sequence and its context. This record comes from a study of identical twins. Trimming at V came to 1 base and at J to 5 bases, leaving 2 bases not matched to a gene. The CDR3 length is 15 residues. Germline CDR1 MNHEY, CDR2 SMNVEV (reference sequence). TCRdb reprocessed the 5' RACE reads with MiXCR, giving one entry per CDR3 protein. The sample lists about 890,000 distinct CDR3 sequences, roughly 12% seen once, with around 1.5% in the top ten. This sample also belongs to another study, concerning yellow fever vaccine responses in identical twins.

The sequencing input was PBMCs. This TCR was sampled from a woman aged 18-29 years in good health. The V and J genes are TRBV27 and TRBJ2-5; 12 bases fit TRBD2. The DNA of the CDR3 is TGTGCCAGCAGTTTATGGGGGACTAGCGGGGAGACCCAGTACTTC. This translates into CASSLWGTSGETQYF.